This T cell receptor beta chain came from a study of Graves' ophthalmopathy and Graves' hyperthyroidism. Study overall: Investigators collected peripheral blood at initial diagnosis, before any treatment was given.

A few counts support this clonotype. Patients were left out if they had other autoimmune diseases, uncontrolled infections, pregnancy or lactation. Investigators amplified TCR beta CDR3 regions from RNA transcripts. HTBI primers were employed in first-round RT-PCR, then a second-round multiplex PCR followed. Each CDR3 protein is one row after TCRdb ran MiXCR on the multiplex PCR reads. The repertoire holds about 500,000 distinct CDR3 sequences, with about 15% as singletons. This CDR3 has 13 amino acids. The V gene's germline CDR1 is MDHEN and CDR2 SYDVKM. V was clipped by 3 bases and J by 6 bases, with 8 bases between them.

The specimen sequenced was blood. V gene TRBV28 combines with J gene TRBJ2-2; D not resolved. The origin of this receptor is a woman in her twenties or thirties with Graves' ophthalmopathy. The CDR3 loop is CASSLKAPGELFF. The DNA for the CDR3 is TGTGCCAGCAGTTTGAAGGCCCCCGGGGAGCTGTTTTTT.